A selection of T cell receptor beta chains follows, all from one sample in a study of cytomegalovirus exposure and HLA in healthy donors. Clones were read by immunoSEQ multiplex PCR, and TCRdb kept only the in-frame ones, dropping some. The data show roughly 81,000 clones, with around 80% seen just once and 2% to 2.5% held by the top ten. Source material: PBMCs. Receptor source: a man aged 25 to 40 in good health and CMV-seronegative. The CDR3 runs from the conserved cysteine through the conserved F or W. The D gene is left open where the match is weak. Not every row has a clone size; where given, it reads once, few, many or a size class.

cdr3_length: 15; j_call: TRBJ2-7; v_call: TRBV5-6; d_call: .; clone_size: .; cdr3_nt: TGTGCCAGCAGCTCCCTAGGGGGTTTGGGGTACGAGCAGTACTTC; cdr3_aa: CASSSLGGLGYEQYF
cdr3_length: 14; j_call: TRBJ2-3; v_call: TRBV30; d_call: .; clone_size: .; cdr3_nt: TGTGCCTGGAGTTGGGAACAGGGAACAGATACGCAGTATTTT; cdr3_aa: CAWSWEQGTDTQYF
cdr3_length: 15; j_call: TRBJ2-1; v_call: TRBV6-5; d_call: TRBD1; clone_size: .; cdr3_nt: TGTGCCAGCAGTTACGATGCAGGGGGATACAATGAGCAGTTCTTC; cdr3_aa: CASSYDAGGYNEQFF
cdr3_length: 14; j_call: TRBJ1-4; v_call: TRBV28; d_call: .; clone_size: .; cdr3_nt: TGTGCCAGCAGTTCTTCCGACTATAATGAAAAACTGTTTTTT; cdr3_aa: CASSSSDYNEKLFF
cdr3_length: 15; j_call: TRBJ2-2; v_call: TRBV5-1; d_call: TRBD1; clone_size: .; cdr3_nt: TGCGCCAGCAGCCAACAGGGGAAGGGGTCCGGGGAGCTGTTTTTT; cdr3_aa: CASSQQGKGSGELFF
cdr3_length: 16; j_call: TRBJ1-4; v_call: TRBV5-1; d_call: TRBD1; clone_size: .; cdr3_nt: TGCGCCAGCAGCTTAGGGACAGTGTCAACTAATGAAAAACTGTTTTTT; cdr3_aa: CASSLGTVSTNEKLFF
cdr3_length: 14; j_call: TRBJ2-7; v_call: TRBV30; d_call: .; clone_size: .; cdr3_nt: TGTGCCTGGACCCTAACAGGGATCCCCTACGAGCAGTACTTC; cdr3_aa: CAWTLTGIPYEQYF
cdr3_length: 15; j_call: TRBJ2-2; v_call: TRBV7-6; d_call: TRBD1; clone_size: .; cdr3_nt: TGTGCCAGCAGCCCCGGGACAGGGGTTACCGGGGAGCTGTTTTTT; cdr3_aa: CASSPGTGVTGELFF
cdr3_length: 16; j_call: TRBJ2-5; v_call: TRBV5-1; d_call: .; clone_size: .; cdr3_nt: TGCGCCAGCAGCTTGGAACCCCTAAAAATGGTAGAGACCCAGTACTTC; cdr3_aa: CASSLEPLKMVETQYF
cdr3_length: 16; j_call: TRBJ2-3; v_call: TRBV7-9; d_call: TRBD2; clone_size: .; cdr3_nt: TGTGCCAGCAGCTTAGGCGGGAGGGCCGGTACAGATACGCAGTATTTT; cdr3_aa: CASSLGGRAGTDTQYF
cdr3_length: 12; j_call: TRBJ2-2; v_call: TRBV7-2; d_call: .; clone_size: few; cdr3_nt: TGTGCCAGCAGCTCCGACACCGGGGAGCTGTTTTTT; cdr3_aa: CASSSDTGELFF
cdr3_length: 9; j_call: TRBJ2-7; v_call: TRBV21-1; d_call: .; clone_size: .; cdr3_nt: TGTGCCCCTTCGGACGAGCAGTACTTC; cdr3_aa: CAPSDEQYF
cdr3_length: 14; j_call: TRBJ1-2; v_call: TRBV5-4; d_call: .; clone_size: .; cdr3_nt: TGTGCCAGCAGCGGGGGGGAGGAGGTAAAAGGCTACACCTTC; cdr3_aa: CASSGGEEVKGYTF
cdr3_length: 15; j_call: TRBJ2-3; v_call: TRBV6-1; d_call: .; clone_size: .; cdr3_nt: TGTGCCAGCAGTTCTGGGGCTAGTGACACAGATACGCAGTATTTT; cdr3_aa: CASSSGASDTDTQYF
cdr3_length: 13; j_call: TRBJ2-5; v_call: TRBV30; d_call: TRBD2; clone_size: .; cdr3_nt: TGTGCCTGGAGTGGAGGGAGGGGAGAGACCCAGTACTTC; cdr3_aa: CAWSGGRGETQYF
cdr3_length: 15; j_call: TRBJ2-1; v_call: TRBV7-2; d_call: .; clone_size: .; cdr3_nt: TGTGCCAGCAGCTTATTGGGAGTGGGCAGGGGTGGGCAGTTCTTC; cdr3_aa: CASSLLGVGRGGQFF
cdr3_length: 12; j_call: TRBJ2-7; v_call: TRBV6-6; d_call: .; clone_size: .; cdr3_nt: TGTGCCAGCAGCCTACCGGACCGGGGTTTGGACTTC; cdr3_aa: CASSLPDRGLDF
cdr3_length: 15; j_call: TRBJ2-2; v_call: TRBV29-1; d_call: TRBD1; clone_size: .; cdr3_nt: TGCAGCGTCCCCAGGGGGCTTACCGGCACCGGGGAGCTGTTTTTT; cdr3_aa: CSVPRGLTGTGELFF
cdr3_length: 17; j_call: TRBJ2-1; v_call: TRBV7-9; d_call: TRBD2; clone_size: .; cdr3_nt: TGTGCCAGCAGCTTAAGTCGTGTACTAGCGGGGGGCAATGAGCAGTTCTTC; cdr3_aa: CASSLSRVLAGGNEQFF
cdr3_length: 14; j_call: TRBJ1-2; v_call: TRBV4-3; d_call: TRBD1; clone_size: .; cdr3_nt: TGCGCCAGCAGCGCTACAGGGGGAGCCTATGGCTACACCTTC; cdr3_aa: CASSATGGAYGYTF
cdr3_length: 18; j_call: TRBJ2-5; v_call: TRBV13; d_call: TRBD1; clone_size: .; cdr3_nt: TGTGCCAGCAGCTCCCTAGGACAGGGGTTTGATTCGGGAGAGACCCAGTACTTC; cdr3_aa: CASSSLGQGFDSGETQYF
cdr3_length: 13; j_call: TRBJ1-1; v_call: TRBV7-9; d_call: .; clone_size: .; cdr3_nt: TGTGCCAGCGAGGGAGGGTTGAACACTGAAGCTTTCTTT; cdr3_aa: CASEGGLNTEAFF
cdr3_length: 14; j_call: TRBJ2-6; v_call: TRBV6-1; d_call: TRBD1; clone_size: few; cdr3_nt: TGTGCCAGCACTCCCGGGACAGCTAGCAACGTCCTGACTTTC; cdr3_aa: CASTPGTASNVLTF
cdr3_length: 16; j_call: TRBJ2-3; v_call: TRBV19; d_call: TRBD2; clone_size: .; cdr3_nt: TGTGCCAGTAGTAACGGCGCGGGAGGGGGCACAGATACGCAGTATTTT; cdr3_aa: CASSNGAGGGTDTQYF
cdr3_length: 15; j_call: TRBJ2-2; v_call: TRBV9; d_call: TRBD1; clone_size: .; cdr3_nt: TGTGCCAGCAGCGGTACAGGGGCGGGCACCGGGGAGCTGTTTTTT; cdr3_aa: CASSGTGAGTGELFF
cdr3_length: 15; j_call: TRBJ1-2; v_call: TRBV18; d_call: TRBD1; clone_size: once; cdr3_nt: TGTGCCAGCTCACCCCGGGACAGGGGCCCTGGAGGCTACACCTTC; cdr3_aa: CASSPRDRGPGGYTF
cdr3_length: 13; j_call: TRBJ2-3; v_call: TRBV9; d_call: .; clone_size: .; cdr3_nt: TGTGCCAGCAGCGCTCAGTCAGGGGATACGCAGTATTTT; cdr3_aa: CASSAQSGDTQYF
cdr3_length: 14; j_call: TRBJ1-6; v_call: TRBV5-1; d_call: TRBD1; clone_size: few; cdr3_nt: TGCGCCAGCACCCTACAGGGGAATAGTTCACCCCTCCACTTT; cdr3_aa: CASTLQGNSSPLHF
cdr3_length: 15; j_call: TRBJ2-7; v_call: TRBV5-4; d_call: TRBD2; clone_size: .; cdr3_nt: TGTGCCAGCAGCAGGGAGGGGACTGCGACCTACGAGCAGTACTTC; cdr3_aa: CASSREGTATYEQYF
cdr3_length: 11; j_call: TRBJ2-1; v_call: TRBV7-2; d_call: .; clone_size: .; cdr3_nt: TGTGCCAGCAGCCCGGGAAATGAGCAGTTCTTC; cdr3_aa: CASSPGNEQFF
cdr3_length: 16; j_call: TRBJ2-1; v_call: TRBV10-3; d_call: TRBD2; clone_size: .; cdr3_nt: TGTGCCATCAGTGTCCTGACCGGGACTACAACCAATGAGCAGTTCTTC; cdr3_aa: CAISVLTGTTTNEQFF
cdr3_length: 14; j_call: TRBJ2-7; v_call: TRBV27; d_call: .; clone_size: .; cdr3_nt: TGTGCCAGCAGTCCCGCCAGGGGCTCCTACGAGCAGTACTTC; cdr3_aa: CASSPARGSYEQYF
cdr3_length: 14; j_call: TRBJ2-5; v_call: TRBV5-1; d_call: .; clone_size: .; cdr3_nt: TGCGCCAGCAGCTTGGCCCAGGGTTCGGAGACCCAGTACTTC; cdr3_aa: CASSLAQGSETQYF
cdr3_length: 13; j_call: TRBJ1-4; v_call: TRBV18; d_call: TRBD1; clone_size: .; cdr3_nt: TGTGCCAGCTCACTAGACAGGGATGAAAAACTGTTTTTT; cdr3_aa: CASSLDRDEKLFF
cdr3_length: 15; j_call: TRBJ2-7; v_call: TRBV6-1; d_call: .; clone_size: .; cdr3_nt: TGTGCCAGCAGCCGAGACAGCCTCCTCTCCTACGAGCAGTACTTC; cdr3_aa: CASSRDSLLSYEQYF
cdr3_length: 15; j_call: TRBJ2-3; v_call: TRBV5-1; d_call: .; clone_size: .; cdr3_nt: TGCGCCAGCAGTTCACAGATCGGGACTGGAGATACGCAGTATTTT; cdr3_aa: CASSSQIGTGDTQYF
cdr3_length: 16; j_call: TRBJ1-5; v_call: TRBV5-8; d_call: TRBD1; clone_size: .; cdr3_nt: TGTGCCAGCAGCCGATTGGGACAGGGTAATAATCAGCCCCAGCATTTT; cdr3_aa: CASSRLGQGNNQPQHF
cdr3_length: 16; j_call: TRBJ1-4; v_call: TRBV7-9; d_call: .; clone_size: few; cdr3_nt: TGTGCCAGCAGCTTAACCACCCATAGCAGGGATGAAAAACTGTTTTTT; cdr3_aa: CASSLTTHSRDEKLFF
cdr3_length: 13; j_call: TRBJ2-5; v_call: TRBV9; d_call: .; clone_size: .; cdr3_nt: TGTGCCAGCAGCGTAGAACGGCAAGAGACCCAGTACTTC; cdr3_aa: CASSVERQETQYF
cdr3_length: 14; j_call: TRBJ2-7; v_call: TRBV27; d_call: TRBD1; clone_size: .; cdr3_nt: TGTGCCAGCAGTTTAGGGGACAGTCGGTACGAGCAGTACTTC; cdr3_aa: CASSLGDSRYEQYF
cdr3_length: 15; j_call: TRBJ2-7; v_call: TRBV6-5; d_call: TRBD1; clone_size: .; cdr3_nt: TGTGCCAGCAGTTACTCCCCGGGACAGACGGACGAGCAGTACTTC; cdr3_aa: CASSYSPGQTDEQYF
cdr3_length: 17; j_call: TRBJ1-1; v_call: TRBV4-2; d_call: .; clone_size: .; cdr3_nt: TGTGCCAGCAGCCAGGACGGACTCTGGACAGCGAACACTGAAGCTTTCTTT; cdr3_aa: CASSQDGLWTANTEAFF
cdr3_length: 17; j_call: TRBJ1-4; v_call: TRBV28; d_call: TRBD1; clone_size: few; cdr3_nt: TGTGCCAGCAGCTCGGGACACGGGACAGGGGGGGATGAAAAACTGTTTTTT; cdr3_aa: CASSSGHGTGGDEKLFF
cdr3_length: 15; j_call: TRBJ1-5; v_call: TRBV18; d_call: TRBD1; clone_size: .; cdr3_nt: TGTGCCAGCTCACCCGTACAGGGGGCTGATCAGCCCCAGCATTTT; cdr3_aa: CASSPVQGADQPQHF
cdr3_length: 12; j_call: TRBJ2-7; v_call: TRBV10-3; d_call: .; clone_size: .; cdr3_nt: TGTGCCATCGGACACACCTCCTACGAGCAGTACTTC; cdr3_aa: CAIGHTSYEQYF
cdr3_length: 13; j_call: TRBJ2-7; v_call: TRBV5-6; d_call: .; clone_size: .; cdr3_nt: TGTGCCAGCAGCTTAACAGGGTCCTACGAGCAGTACTTC; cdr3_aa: CASSLTGSYEQYF
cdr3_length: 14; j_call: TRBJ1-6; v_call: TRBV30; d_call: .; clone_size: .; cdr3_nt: TGTGCCTGGAGTTGGGCAGGGAAGAATTCACCCCTCCACTTT; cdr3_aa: CAWSWAGKNSPLHF
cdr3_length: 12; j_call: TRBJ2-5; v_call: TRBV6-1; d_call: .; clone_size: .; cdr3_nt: TGTGCCAGCAAAAATAGCAAGGCGACCCAGTACTTC; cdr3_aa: CASKNSKATQYF
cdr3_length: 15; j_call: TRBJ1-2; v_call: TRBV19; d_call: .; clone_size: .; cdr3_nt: TGTGCCAGTAAACTCCAGGGCGAATCGGGCTATGGCTACACCTTC; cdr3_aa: CASKLQGESGYGYTF
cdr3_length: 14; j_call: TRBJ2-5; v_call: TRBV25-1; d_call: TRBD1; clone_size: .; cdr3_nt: TGTGCCAGCAGCAGTTCCCGGGACAGGGGGACCCAGTACTTC; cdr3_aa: CASSSSRDRGTQYF
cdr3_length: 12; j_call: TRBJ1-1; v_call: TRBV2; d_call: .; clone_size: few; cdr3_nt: TGTGCCAGCGGTACAGAGTACACTGAAGCTTTCTTT; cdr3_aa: CASGTEYTEAFF
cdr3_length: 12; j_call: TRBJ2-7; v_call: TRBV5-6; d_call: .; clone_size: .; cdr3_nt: TGTGCCAGCGCACCTATGCACGGCGAGCAGTACTTC; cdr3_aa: CASAPMHGEQYF
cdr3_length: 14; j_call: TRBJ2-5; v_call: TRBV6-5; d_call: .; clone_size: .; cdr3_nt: TGTGCCAGCAGCGTGGGAGGATCTCAAGAGACCCAGTACTTC; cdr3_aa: CASSVGGSQETQYF
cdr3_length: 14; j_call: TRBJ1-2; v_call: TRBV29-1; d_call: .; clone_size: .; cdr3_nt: TGCAGCGTTGTACTAGGGGAGGTTCTCTATGGCTACACCTTC; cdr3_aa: CSVVLGEVLYGYTF